This TCR beta chain was captured by sequencing in a study of PD-L1 blockade in urothelial cancer. Time point noted: pretreatment peripheral blood. Repertoires were generated with immunoSEQ multiplex PCR, while TCRdb's copy carries only in-frame clones and drops some. Of tens of thousands of clones in the sample, approximately 80% were seen once. CDR1 is MNHNS and CDR2 is SASEGT in the germline V gene. The CDR3 extends over 14 amino acids. Trimming took 5 bases from V and 2 from J, leaving 12 bases between them. The receptor was isolated from a man in his 70s with urothelial cancer. The source material was PBMCs, sampled around atezolizumab (anti-PD-L1) treatment. V and J are TRBV6-1 and TRBJ1-2; weak D call: TRBD1 (5 bases). The CDR3 nucleotides read TGTGCCAGCAGTTTATCAGGGTACAACTATGGCTACACCTTC. Translated: CASSLSGYNYGYTF.